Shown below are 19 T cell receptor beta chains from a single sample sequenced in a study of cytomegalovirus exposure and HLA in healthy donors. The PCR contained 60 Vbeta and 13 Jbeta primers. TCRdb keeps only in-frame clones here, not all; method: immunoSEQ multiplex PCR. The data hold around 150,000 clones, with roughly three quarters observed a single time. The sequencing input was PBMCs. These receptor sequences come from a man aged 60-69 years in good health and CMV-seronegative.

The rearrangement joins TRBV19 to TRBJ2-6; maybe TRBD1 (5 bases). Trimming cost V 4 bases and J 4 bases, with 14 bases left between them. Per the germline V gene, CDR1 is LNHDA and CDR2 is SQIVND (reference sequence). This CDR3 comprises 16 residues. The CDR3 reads CASSTPQDRGANVLTF. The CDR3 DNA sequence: TGTGCCAGTAGTACCCCACAGGACCGGGGGGCCAACGTCCTGACTTTC.

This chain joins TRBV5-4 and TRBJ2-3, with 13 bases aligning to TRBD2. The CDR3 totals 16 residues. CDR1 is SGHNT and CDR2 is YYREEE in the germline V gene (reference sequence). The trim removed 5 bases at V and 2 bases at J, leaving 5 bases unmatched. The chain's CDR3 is CASRGGLAGVTDTQYF. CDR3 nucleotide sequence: TGTGCCAGCAGGGGAGGACTAGCGGGAGTCACAGATACGCAGTATTTT. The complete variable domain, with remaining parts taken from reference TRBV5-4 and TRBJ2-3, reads ETGVTQSPTHLIKTRGQQVTLRCSSQSGHNTVSWYQQALGQGPQFIFQYYREEENGRGNFPPRFSGLQFPNYSSELNVNALELDDSALYLCASRGGLAGVTDTQYFGPGTRLTVL.

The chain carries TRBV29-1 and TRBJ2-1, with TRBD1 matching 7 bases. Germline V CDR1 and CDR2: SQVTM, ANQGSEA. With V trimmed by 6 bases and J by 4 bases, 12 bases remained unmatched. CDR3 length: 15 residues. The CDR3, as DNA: TGCAGCGTCCAAGTTTTGGCAGGGGGTTACAATGAGCAGTTCTTC. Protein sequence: CSVQVLAGGYNEQFF.

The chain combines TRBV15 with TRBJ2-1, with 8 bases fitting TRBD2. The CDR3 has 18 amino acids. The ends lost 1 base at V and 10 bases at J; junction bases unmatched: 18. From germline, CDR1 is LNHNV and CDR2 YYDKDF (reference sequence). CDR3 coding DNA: TGTGCCACCAGCAGAGGGGGAAGCGGGAGCGACCCGCCCAGGGAGCAGTTCTTC. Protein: CATSRGGSGSDPPREQFF.

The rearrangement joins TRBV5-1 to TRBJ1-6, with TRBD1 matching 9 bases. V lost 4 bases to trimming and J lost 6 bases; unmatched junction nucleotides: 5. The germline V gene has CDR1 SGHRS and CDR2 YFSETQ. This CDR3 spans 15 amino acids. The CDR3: CASSPTGGGNSPLHF. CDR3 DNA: TGCGCCAGCAGCCCCACAGGGGGCGGTAATTCACCCCTCCACTTT.

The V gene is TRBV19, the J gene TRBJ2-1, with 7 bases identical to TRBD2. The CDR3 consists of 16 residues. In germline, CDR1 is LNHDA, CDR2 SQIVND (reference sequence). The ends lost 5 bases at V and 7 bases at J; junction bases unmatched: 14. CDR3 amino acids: CASSPPGRAFWNEQFF. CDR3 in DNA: TGTGCCAGTAGTCCTCCTGGGAGGGCCTTTTGGAATGAGCAGTTCTTC.

This CDR3 reads CASSVDVRNYGYTF. Written as DNA, the CDR3 is TGTGCCAGCAGCGTAGATGTGAGGAACTATGGCTACACCTTC. This chain joins TRBV9 and TRBJ1-2; D not resolved. The germline V and J ends were trimmed by 0 bases and 2 bases, with 8 bases remaining between them. CDR3 size: 14 residues. Germline V gene data show CDR1 as SGDLS and CDR2 as YYNGEE. The full variable domain, in which reference TRBV9 and TRBJ1-2 provide the parts outside the CDR3, is DSGVTQTPKHLITATGQRVTLRCSPRSGDLSVYWYQQSLDQGLQFLIQYYNGEERAKGNILERFSAQQFPDLHSELNLSSLELGDSALYFCASSVDVRNYGYTFGSGTRLTVV.

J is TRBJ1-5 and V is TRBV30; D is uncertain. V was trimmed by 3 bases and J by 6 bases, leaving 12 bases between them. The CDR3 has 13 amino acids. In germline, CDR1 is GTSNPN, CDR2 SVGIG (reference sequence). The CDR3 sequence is CAWSPLEGQPQHF. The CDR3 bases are TGTGCCTGGAGCCCCCTGGAGGGTCAGCCCCAGCATTTT.

CDR3 DNA sequence: TGTGCCAGTAGTTGGACTAGCGCTACAAATGAGCAGTTCTTC. It is translated as CASSWTSATNEQFF. The chain links TRBV19 to TRBJ2-1; TRBD2 agrees at 9 bases. This CDR3 is 14 amino acids long. With V trimmed by 5 bases and J by 7 bases, 6 bases remained unmatched. Germline assignment: CDR1 LNHDA and CDR2 SQIVND (reference sequence).

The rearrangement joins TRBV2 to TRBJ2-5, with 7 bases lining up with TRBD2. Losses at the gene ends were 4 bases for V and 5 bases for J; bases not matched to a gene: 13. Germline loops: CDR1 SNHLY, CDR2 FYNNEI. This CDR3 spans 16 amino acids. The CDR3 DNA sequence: TGTGCCAGCAGTGGCCCCCTAGCGGACCCAGGGGAGACCCAGTACTTC. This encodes CASSGPLADPGETQYF.

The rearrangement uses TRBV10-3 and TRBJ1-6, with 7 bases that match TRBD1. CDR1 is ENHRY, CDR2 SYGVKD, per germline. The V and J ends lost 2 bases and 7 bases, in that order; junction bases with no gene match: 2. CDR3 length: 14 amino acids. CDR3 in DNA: TGTGCCATCAGTGAGACAGGGGACAATTCACCCCTCCACTTT. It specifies CAISETGDNSPLHF.

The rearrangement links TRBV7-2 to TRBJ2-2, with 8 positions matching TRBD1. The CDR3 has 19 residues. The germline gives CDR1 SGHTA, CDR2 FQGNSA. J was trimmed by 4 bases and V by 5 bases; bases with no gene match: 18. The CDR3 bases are TGTGCCAGCAGCCGCGGGTGGGGGCAGGGGGCGCAGGGCACCGGGGAGCTGTTTTTT. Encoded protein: CASSRGWGQGAQGTGELFF.

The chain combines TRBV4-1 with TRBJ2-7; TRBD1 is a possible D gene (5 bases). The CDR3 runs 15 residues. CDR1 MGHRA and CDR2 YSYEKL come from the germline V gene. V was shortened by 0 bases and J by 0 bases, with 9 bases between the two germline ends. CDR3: CASSQDQDTSYEQYF. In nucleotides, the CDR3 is TGCGCCAGCAGCCAAGATCAGGACACCTCCTACGAGCAGTACTTC.

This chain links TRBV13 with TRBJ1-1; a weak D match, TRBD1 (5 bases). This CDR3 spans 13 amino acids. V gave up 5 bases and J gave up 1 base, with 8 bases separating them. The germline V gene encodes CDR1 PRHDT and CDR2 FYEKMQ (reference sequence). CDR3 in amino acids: CASSEGENTEAFF. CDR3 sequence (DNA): TGTGCCAGCAGCGAAGGGGAGAACACTGAAGCTTTCTTT.

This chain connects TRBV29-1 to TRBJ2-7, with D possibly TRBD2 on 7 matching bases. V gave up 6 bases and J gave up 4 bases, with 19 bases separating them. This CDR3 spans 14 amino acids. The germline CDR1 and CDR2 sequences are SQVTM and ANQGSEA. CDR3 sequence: CSVLKGGTLYEQYF. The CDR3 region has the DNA TGCAGCGTCCTCAAGGGGGGGACCCTATACGAGCAGTACTTC.

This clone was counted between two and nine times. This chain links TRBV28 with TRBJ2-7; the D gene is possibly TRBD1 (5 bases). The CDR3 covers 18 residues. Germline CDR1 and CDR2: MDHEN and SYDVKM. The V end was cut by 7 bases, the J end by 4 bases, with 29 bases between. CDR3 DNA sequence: TGTGCCAGCATCACACCTTCCCCGGCGACTTTTGGGGCATACGAGCAGTACTTC. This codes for CASITPSPATFGAYEQYF.

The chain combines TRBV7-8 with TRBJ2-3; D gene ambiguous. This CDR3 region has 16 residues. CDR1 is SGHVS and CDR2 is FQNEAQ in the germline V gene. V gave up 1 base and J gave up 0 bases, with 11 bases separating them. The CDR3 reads CASSLGKRTSTDTQYF. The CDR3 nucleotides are TGTGCCAGCAGCTTAGGCAAACGCACTAGCACAGATACGCAGTATTTT.

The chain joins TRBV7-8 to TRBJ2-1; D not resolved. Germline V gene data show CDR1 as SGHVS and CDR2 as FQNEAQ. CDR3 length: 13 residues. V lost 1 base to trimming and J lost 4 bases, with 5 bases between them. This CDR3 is CASSLGRYNEQFF. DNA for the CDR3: TGTGCCAGCAGCTTAGGGCGGTACAATGAGCAGTTCTTC.

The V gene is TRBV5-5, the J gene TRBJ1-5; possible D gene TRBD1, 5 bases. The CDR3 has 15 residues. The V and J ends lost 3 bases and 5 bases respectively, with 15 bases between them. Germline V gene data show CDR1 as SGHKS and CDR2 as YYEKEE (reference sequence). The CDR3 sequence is CASSYGVLGDQPQHF. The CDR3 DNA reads TGTGCCAGCAGCTATGGGGTATTAGGGGATCAGCCCCAGCATTTT.